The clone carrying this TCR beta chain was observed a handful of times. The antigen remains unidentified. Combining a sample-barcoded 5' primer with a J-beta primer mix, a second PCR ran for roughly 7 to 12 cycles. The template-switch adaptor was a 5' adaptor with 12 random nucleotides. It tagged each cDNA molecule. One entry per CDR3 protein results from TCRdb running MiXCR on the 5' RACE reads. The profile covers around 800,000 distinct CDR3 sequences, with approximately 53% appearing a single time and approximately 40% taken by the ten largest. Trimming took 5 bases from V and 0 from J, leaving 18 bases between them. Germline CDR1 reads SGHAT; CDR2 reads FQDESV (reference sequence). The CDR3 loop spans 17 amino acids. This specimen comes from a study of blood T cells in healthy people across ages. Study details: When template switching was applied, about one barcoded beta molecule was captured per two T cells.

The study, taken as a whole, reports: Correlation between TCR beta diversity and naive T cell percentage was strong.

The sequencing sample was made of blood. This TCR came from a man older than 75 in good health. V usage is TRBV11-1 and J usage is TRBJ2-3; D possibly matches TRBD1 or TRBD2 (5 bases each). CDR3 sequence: CASSTSGRSTSTDTQYF. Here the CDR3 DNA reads TGTGCCAGCAGCACCTCGGGACGGTCAACGAGCACAGATACGCAGTATTTT.